This T cell receptor (beta chain) was sequenced during a study of T cell clonality in common variable immunodeficiency. Regarding the study as a whole: Links between repertoire features and CVID complications were heterogeneity-limited.

Trimming removed 2 bases at V and 6 bases at J, with 13 bases between. This CDR3 has 15 residues. Germline V gives CDR1 LNHDA, CDR2 SQIVND (reference sequence). CVID and control samples used equivalent genomic DNA input. Some clones are missing from TCRdb's copy, which holds only in-frame ones; the method was immunoSEQ multiplex PCR. The specimen has approximately 45,000 clones, none found just once. This clone was observed many times. The antigen is unknown. The read finishes 3 residues shy of the CDR3 end, and the germline J gene is used to complete it. Patients and controls were mostly of Caucasian heritage.

The sequence was obtained from a person aged 18 to 75 in good health. The chain carries TRBV19 and TRBJ2-2; possible D gene TRBD1, 5 bases. Material for sequencing was peripheral blood mononuclear cells. Partial CDR3 DNA: TGTGCCAGTAGTATATCAGGGATAGGGGCCGGGGAG. This translates into CASSISGIGAGE. The entire CDR3 protein reads CASSISGIGAGELFF.